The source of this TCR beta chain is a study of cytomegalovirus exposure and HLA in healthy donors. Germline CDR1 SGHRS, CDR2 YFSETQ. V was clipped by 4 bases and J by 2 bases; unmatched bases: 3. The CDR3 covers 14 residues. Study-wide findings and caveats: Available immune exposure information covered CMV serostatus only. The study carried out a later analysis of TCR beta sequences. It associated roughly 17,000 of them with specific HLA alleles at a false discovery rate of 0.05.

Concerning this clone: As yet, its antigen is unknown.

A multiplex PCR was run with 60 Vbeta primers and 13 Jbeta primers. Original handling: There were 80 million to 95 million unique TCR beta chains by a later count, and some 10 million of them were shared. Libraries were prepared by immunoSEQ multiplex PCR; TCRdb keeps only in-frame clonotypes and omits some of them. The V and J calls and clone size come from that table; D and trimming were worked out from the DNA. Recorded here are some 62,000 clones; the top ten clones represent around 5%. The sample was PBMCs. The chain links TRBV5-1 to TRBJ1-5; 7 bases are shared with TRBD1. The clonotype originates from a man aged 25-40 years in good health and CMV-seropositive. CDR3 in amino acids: CASSPDRGNQPQHF. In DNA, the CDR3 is TGCGCCAGCAGCCCCGACAGGGGCAATCAGCCCCAGCATTTT. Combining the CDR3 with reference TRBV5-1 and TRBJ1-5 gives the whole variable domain KAGVTQTPRYLIKTRGQQVTLSCSPISGHRSVSWYQQTPGQGLQFLFEYFSETQRNKGNFPGRFSGRQFSNSRSEMNVSTLELGDSALYLCASSPDRGNQPQHFGDGTRLSIL.